These 21 T cell receptor beta chains were sequenced from one sample in a study of neoadjuvant anti-PD-1 for oral cavity cancer. Generated by immunoSEQ multiplex PCR, the TCRdb table keeps only in-frame clones and is missing some. The data hold under 25,000 clones, with 25% to 35% observed a single time. Time point noted: after neoadjuvant nivolumab, at surgical resection. The source was tumor tissue, collected after nivolumab (anti-PD-1) treatment. All receptors derive from a person between 40 and 80 years old with oral cavity squamous cell carcinoma.

CDR3 region: CASSQDNVRLAHYEQFF. DNA for the CDR3: TGTGCCAGCAGCCAAGATAACGTGCGGCTAGCCCACTATGAGCAGTTCTTC. This chain uses TRBV4-2 with TRBJ2-1, with D possibly being TRBD2 (5 bases). Trimming took off 0 bases at V and 8 bases at J, with 20 bases between the two ends. Germline V CDR1 and CDR2: LGHNA, YNFKEQ. The CDR3 is made up of 17 amino acids.

V gene TRBV9 combines with J gene TRBJ1-2, with 8 bases lining up with TRBD1. CDR3 size: 19 residues. V was pared by 3 bases and J by 0 bases, with 16 bases of the junction left unmatched. Per the germline V gene, CDR1 is SGDLS and CDR2 is YYNGEE. The CDR3 loop reads CASSAENLKQGEANYGYTF. The CDR3, as DNA: TGTGCCAGCAGCGCCGAGAATTTAAAACAGGGGGAAGCTAACTATGGCTACACCTTC.

V is TRBV10-1 and J is TRBJ2-5; tentatively, D is TRBD2 (6 bases). This CDR3 is 16 amino acids long. Per the germline V gene, CDR1 is WNHNN and CDR2 is SYGVQD (reference sequence). Trimming left V 9 bases short and J 2 bases short, with 22 bases between. CDR3 region: CARLHAGRPLQETQYF. CDR3 coding DNA: TGCGCCAGACTTCACGCGGGGCGACCGCTGCAAGAGACCCAGTACTTC.

This clone was seen more than once but under ten times. This sequence joins TRBV30 and TRBJ1-5; D unclear. This CDR3 is 13 amino acids long. Trimming pared 1 base from V and 3 bases from J, leaving 7 bases between. Looked up from germline, CDR1 is GTSNPN and CDR2 is SVGIG (reference sequence). CDR3 coding DNA: TGTGCCTGGAGTGGGGATTTCAATCAGCCCCAGCATTTT. Translated: CAWSGDFNQPQHF.

This clone was counted between two and nine times. CDR3: CASSPSRVEQYF. DNA of the CDR3: TGTGCCAGCAGCCCTTCGAGGGTCGAGCAGTACTTC. This sequence joins TRBV7-2 and TRBJ2-7, with D possibly TRBD2 on 5 matching bases. The CDR3 sequence is 12 residues long. The V end lost 5 bases, the J end lost 6 bases, and 11 bases lay between the germline ends. Per the germline V gene, CDR1 is SGHTA and CDR2 is FQGNSA.

The table lists this clone with a few counts. The gene calls are TRBV2 and TRBJ2-1; unclear D gene. CDR3 length: 14 residues. V was pared by 1 base and J by 2 bases, with 6 bases between. Germline loops: CDR1 SNHLY, CDR2 FYNNEI. The CDR3 region has the DNA TGTGCCAGCAGTGAAGGTGAGACCTACAATGAGCAGTTCTTC. It encodes CASSEGETYNEQFF.

This clone was counted between two and nine times. This rearrangement joins TRBV6-6 to TRBJ2-4; TRBD1 matches 7 bases. With 7 bases clipped from V and 6 bases from J, the junction kept 9 bases outside the gene matches. Germline V CDR1 and CDR2: MNHNY, SVGAGI (reference sequence). The CDR3 sequence is 14 residues long. The CDR3 DNA follows: TGTGCCAGCAACCCAAGGGGACAGATAAACATTCAGTACTTC. Its translation: CASNPRGQINIQYF.

The chain has TRBV2 and TRBJ1-1; D possibly corresponds to TRBD1 (5 bases). Trimming shortened V by 1 base and J by 4 bases, and 10 bases separated the two germline ends. Germline V gene sequence: CDR1 SNHLY, CDR2 FYNNEI. The CDR3 is made up of 14 amino acids. The CDR3 DNA sequence: TGTGCCAGCAGTGAAGGAAGGGGATTCACTGAAGCTTTCTTT. Encoded protein: CASSEGRGFTEAFF.

The chain links TRBV6-6 to TRBJ2-3; 7 nucleotides line up with TRBD2. Germline trimming cut 9 bases from V and 6 bases from J; bases unmatched to any gene: 15. Germline values: CDR1 MNHNY, CDR2 SVGAGI (reference sequence). The CDR3 sequence is 15 residues long. The DNA of the CDR3 is TGTGCCAGTACCCCTCTGGGGACTAATCTCGATACGCAGTATTTT. This translates into CASTPLGTNLDTQYF.

This sequence joins TRBV7-9 and TRBJ2-1; 13 positions agree with TRBD2. The CDR3 totals 19 residues. Germline CDR1 reads SEHNR; CDR2 reads FQNEAQ (reference sequence). V lost 6 bases to trimming and J lost 10 bases; unmatched junction nucleotides: 21. The CDR3 region has the DNA TGTGCCAGCAGAGGCAGGGTCGGCCGGTCCGGACTAGCGGGAGTGGAGCAGTTCTTC. Amino acid sequence: CASRGRVGRSGLAGVEQFF.

The chain recombines TRBV30 with TRBJ1-2; 8 bases agree with TRBD1. The germline CDR1 and CDR2 sequences are GTSNPN and SVGIG (reference sequence). The CDR3 is 13 amino acids. V lost 5 bases to trimming and J lost 7 bases; unmatched junction nucleotides: 9. The CDR3 spells CAWEPQGAGGYTF. The CDR3 DNA sequence: TGTGCCTGGGAACCCCAGGGGGCAGGTGGCTACACCTTC.

This clone was picked up a small number of times. The chain couples TRBV2 to TRBJ2-1; D not certain. Trimming removed 0 bases at V and 9 bases at J, with 15 bases between. CDR3 size: 15 residues. Germline lookup yields CDR1 SNHLY and CDR2 FYNNEI. CDR3 in DNA: TGTGCCAGCAGTGAAGCTCCTAACATGCTCGGTGAGCAGTTCTTC. It yields the protein CASSEAPNMLGEQFF.

This chain connects TRBV25-1 to TRBJ1-3, with D tentatively TRBD1 (5 bases). Trimming shortened V by 5 bases and J by 2 bases, and 16 bases separated the two germline ends. Per germline, CDR1 MGHDK and CDR2 SYGVNS. The CDR3 consists of 16 residues. CDR3 nucleotide sequence: TGTGCCAGCAGTACTAACAGGTTATTCGCTGGAAACACCATATATTTT. Translated: CASSTNRLFAGNTIYF.

This clone was seen a few times. The rearrangement uses TRBV6-4 and TRBJ2-7, with a weak D call TRBD2 (6 bases). CDR1 is MRHNA, CDR2 SNTAGT, per germline. The CDR3 length is 13 residues. V lost 8 bases to trimming and J lost 2 bases, with 13 bases between them. DNA of the CDR3: TGTGCCAGCCCGGGACTCATACCCTACGAGCAGTACTTC. It specifies CASPGLIPYEQYF.

The V and J genes are TRBV9 and TRBJ2-7; tentatively, D is TRBD2 (6 bases). V dropped 8 bases and J dropped 0 bases, with 9 bases sitting between them. This CDR3 is 12 amino acids long. Germline CDR1 reads SGDLS; CDR2 reads YYNGEE. CDR3 in amino acids: CASGGSSYEQYF. CDR3 nucleotide sequence: TGTGCCAGTGGGGGGAGCTCCTACGAGCAGTACTTC.

This clone was counted a few times. V usage is TRBV15 and J usage is TRBJ1-1; no reliable D call. This CDR3 contains 14 residues. Trimming removed 3 bases at V and 1 base at J, with 9 bases between. Germline CDR1 is LNHNV and CDR2 is YYDKDF (reference sequence). CDR3 bases: TGTGCCACCAGCAGGGTGGCAGAGAACACTGAAGCTTTCTTT. The encoded protein is CATSRVAENTEAFF.

This clone was seen at least ten times. The chain couples TRBV7-9 to TRBJ1-2, with D perhaps TRBD1 (5 bases). Germline V gene lookup returns CDR1 SEHNR and CDR2 FQNEAQ (reference sequence). The CDR3 has 16 residues. V lost 5 bases and J lost 8, with 24 bases in between. CDR3 protein: CASSRSSGTSSPGYTF. DNA for the CDR3: TGTGCCAGCAGCCGATCTAGTGGGACCTCATCCCCCGGCTACACCTTC. Full variable domain (remainder filled in from reference TRBV7-9 and TRBJ1-2): DTGVSQNPRHKITKRGQNVTFRCDPISEHNRLYWYRQTLGQGPEFLTYFQNEAQLEKSRLLSDRFSAERPKGSFSTLEIQRTEQGDSAMYLCASSRSSGTSSPGYTFGSGTRLTVV.

Only one count was recorded for this clone. This rearrangement joins TRBV6-1 to TRBJ2-7; D possibly matches TRBD1 or TRBD2 (5 bases each). This CDR3 has 14 residues. The V end lost 7 bases, the J end lost 5 bases, and 18 bases lay between the germline ends. Germline V gene lookup returns CDR1 MNHNS and CDR2 SASEGT. The CDR3 region has the DNA TGTGCCAGCACCTCCGGGGCCAGGGCGCACGAGCAGTACTTC. It specifies CASTSGARAHEQYF.

The V and J genes are TRBV27 and TRBJ2-3, with 7 bases aligning to TRBD1. Germline V gene sequence: CDR1 MNHEY, CDR2 SMNVEV (reference sequence). CDR3 size: 15 residues. With 8 bases clipped from V and 0 bases from J, the junction kept 8 bases outside the gene matches. CDR3 loop: CASRSGTASTDTQYF. The CDR3 DNA follows: TGTGCCAGCCGGTCCGGGACAGCTAGCACAGATACGCAGTATTTT.

J is TRBJ1-5 and V is TRBV11-1; the match to TRBD1 covers 8 bases. The CDR3 is 15 amino acids. CDR1 SGHAT and CDR2 FQDESV come from the germline V gene (reference sequence). After removal of 1 base from V and 6 bases from J, the junction contained 5 bases not matched to a gene. CDR3 amino acids: CASSLDRTGSQPQHF. The CDR3 DNA reads as TGTGCCAGCAGCTTAGACCGGACAGGGTCTCAGCCCCAGCATTTT.

V gene TRBV21-1 combines with J gene TRBJ1-2. TRBV21-1 is designated a pseudogene. CDR3 length equals 17 residues. This CDR3 reads CASSKVQEPRTFYGYTF. CDR3 coding DNA: TGTGCCAGCAGCAAAGTCCAAGAACCCAGGACCTTTTATGGCTACACCTTC.